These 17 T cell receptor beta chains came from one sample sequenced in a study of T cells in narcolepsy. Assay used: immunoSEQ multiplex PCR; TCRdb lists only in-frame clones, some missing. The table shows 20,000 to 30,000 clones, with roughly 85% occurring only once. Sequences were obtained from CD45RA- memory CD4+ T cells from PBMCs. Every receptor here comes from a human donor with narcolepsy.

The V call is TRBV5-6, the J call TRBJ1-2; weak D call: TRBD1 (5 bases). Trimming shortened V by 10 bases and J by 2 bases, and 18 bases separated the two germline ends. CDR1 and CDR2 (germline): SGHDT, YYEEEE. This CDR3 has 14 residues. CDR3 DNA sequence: TGTGCCGCTAACCACGCCGGGGGGAACTATGGCTACACCTTC. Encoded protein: CAANHAGGNYGYTF.

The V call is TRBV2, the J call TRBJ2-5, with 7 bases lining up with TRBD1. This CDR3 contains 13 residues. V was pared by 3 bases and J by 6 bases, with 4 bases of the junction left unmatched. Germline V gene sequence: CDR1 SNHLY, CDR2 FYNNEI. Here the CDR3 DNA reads TGTGCCAGCAGTGAGGAGACAGGGCAGACCCAGTACTTC. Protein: CASSEETGQTQYF.

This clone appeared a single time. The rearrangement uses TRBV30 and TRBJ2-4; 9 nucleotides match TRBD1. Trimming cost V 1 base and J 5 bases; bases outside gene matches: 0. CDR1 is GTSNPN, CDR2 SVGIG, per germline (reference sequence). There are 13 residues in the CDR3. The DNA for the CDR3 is TGTGCCTGGAGTGGGACAGGGGAAAACATTCAGTACTTC. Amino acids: CAWSGTGENIQYF. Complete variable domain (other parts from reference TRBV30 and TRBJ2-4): SQTIHQWPATLVQPVGSPLSLECTVEGTSNPNLYWYRQAAGRGLQLLFYSVGIGQISSEVPQNLSASRPQDRQFILSSKKLLLSDSGFYLCAWSGTGENIQYFGAGTRLSVL.

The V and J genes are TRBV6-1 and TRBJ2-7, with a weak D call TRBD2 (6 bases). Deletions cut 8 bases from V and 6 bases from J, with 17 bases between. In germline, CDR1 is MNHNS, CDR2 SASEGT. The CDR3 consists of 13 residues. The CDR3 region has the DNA TGTGCCAGCGAAACAGATTGGGGAGGCGAGCAGTACTTC. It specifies CASETDWGGEQYF.

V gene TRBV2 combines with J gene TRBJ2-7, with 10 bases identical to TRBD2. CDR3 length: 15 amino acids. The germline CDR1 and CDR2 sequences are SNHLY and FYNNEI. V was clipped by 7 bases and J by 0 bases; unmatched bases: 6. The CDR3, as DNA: TGTGCCAGCATACCTAGCGGGAGCTACTCCTACGAGCAGTACTTC. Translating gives CASIPSGSYSYEQYF.

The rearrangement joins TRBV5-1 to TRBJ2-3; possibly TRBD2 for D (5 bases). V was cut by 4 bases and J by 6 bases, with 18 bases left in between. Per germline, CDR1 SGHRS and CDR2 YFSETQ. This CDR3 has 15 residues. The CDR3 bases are TGCGCCAGCAGCGAATCTTCGAGGGTTACGGATACGCAGTATTTT. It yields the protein CASSESSRVTDTQYF.

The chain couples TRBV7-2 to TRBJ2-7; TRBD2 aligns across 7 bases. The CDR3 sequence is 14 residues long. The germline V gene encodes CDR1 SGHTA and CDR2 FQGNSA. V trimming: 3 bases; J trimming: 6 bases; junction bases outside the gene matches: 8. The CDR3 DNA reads TGTGCCAGCAGCTTGGGGGGGAGCGTGGGCGAGCAGTACTTC. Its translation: CASSLGGSVGEQYF.

This CDR3 is CAISESPRGRGLDQPQHF. For the CDR3, the DNA is TGTGCCATCAGTGAGTCGCCCCGTGGCAGGGGGCTGGATCAGCCCCAGCATTTT. This sequence joins TRBV10-3 and TRBJ1-5; 8 bases line up with TRBD1. Germline trimming cut 0 bases from V and 5 bases from J; bases unmatched to any gene: 12. Germline values: CDR1 ENHRY, CDR2 SYGVKD. The CDR3 has 18 residues.

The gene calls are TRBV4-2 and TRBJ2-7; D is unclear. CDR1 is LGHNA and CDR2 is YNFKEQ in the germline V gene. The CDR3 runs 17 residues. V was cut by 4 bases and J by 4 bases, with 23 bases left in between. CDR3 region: CASSRFESGQSTYEQYF. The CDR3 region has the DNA TGTGCCAGCAGCCGGTTTGAATCTGGGCAGAGTACGTACGAGCAGTACTTC.

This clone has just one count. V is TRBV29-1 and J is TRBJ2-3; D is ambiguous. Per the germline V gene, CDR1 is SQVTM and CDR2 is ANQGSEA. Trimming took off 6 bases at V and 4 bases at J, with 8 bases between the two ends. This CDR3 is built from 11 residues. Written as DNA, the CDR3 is TGCAGCGTAGAACGGTCAGATACGCAGTATTTT. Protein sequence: CSVERSDTQYF.

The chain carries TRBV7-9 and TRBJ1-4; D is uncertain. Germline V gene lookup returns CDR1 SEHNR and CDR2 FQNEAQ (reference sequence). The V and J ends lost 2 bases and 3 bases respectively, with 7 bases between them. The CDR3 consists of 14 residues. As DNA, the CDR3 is TGTGCCAGCAGCTTAAAATCTTCTAATGAAAAACTGTTTTTT. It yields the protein CASSLKSSNEKLFF.

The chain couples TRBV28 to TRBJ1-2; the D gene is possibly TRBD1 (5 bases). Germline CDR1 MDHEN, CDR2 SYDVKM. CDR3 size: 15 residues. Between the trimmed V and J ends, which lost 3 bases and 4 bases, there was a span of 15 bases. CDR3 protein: CASSLGEWRVYGYTF. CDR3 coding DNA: TGTGCCAGCAGTTTGGGGGAATGGAGGGTCTATGGCTACACCTTC.

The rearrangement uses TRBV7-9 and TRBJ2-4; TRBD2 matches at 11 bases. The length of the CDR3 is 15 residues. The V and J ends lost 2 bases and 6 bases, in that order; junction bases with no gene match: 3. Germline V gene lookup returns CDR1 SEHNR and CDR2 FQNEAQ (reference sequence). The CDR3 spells CASSLSGLAANIQYF. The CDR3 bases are TGTGCCAGCAGCTTATCGGGACTAGCGGCAAACATTCAGTACTTC.

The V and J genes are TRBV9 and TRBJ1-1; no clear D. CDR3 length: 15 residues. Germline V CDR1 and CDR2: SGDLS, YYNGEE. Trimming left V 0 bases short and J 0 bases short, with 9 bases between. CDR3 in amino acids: CASSVATVMNTEAFF. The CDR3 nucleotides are TGTGCCAGCAGCGTAGCTACGGTTATGAACACTGAAGCTTTCTTT.

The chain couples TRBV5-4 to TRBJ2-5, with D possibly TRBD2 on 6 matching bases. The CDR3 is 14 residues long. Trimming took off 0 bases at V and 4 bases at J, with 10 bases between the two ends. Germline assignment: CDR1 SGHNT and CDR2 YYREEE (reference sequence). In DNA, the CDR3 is TGTGCCAGCAGCTTGGGCGGGAATATAGAGACCCAGTACTTC. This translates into CASSLGGNIETQYF.

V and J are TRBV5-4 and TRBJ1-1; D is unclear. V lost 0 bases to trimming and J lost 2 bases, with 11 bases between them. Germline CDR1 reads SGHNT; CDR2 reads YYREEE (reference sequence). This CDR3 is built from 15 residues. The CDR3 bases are TGTGCCAGCAGCTTGGATAAGGCAGGTAACACTGAAGCTTTCTTT. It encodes CASSLDKAGNTEAFF.

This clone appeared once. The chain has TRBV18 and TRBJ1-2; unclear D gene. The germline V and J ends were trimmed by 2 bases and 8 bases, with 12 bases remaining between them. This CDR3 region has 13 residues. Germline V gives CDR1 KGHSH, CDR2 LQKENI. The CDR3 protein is CASSPVREGGYTF. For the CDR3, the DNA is TGTGCCAGCTCACCAGTGAGGGAAGGGGGCTACACCTTC. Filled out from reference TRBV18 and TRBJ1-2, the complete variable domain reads NAGVMQNPRHLVRRRGQEARLRCSPMKGHSHVYWYRQLPEEGLKFMVYLQKENIIDESGMPKERFSAEFPKEGPSILRIQQVVRGDSAAYFCASSPVREGGYTFGSGTRLTVV.